What follows are 4 T cell receptor beta chains derived from one specimen sequenced in a study of cytomegalovirus exposure and HLA in healthy donors. The PCR employed 60 Vbeta primers together with 13 Jbeta primers. TCRdb keeps only in-frame clones here, not all; method: immunoSEQ multiplex PCR. The sample holds around 190,000 clones, 70% to 80% seen once. The source material was PBMCs. These receptors originate from a man in his thirties or forties in good health and CMV-seronegative.

The rearrangement uses TRBV30 and TRBJ1-1; D gene unclear. Trimming shortened V by 5 bases and J by 0 bases, and 4 bases separated the two germline ends. The CDR3 extends over 11 amino acids. Germline CDR1 GTSNPN, CDR2 SVGIG (reference sequence). The CDR3 bases are TGTGCCTGGGACTTGAACACTGAAGCTTTCTTT. Translating it yields CAWDLNTEAFF. Full variable domain (rest looked up from reference TRBV30 and TRBJ1-1): SQTIHQWPATLVQPVGSPLSLECTVEGTSNPNLYWYRQAAGRGLQLLFYSVGIGQISSEVPQNLSASRPQDRQFILSSKKLLLSDSGFYLCAWDLNTEAFFGQGTRLTVV.

The chain uses TRBV6-6 and TRBJ2-5; a possible D gene is TRBD1 (6 bases). The germline CDR1 and CDR2 sequences are MNHNY and SVGAGI (reference sequence). The CDR3 loop spans 15 amino acids. Trimming shortened V by 7 bases and J by 5 bases, and 20 bases separated the two germline ends. CDR3 amino acids: CASTPSSWQGETQYF. The CDR3 bases are TGTGCCAGCACCCCCTCTTCGTGGCAGGGGGAGACCCAGTACTTC.

As DNA, the CDR3 is TGTGCCAGCAGACGACAGAAGAACACTGAAGCTTTCTTT. This gives the protein CASRRQKNTEAFF. The chain employs TRBV28 and TRBJ1-1; a possible D gene is TRBD1 (5 bases). There are 13 residues in the CDR3. Germline lookup yields CDR1 MDHEN and CDR2 SYDVKM. The V end lost 6 bases, the J end lost 1 base, and 9 bases lay between the germline ends.

With respect to this clone: This CDR3 is also generated by other DNA sequences in the sample. The rearrangement links TRBV28 to TRBJ1-1, with TRBD1 matching over 7 bases. The trim removed 7 bases at V and 1 base at J, leaving 3 bases unmatched. Germline CDR1 is MDHEN and CDR2 is SYDVKM. The CDR3 is made up of 13 amino acids. CDR3 sequence reads: CASIGGSNTEAFF. The CDR3 DNA is TGTGCCAGCATAGGGGGCTCGAACACTGAAGCTTTCTTT.